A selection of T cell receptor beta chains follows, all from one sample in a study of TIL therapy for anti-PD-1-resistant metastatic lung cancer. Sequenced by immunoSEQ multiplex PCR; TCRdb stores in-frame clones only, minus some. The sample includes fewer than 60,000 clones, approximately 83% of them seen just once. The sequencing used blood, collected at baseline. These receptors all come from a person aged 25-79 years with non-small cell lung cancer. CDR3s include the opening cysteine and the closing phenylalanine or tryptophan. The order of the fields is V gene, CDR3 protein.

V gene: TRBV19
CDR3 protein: CASSVLRDFSEKLFF

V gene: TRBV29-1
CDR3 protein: CSVEAASGYEQYF

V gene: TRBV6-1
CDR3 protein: CASSVADTQYF

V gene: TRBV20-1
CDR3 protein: CSVGTDTQYF

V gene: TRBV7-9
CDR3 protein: CASSPPGRGETQYF

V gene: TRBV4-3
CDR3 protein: CASSQDQGAPYEQYF

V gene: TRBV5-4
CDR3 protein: CATRGGGLYNEQFF

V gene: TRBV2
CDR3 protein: CASSPDRWNSPLHF

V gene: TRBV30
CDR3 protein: CAWSEGVGQGGNQPQHF

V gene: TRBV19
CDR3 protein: CASSNSLWGSMNTEAFF

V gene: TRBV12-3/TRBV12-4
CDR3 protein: CASMWGQGVGYTF

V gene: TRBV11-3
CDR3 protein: CASSPARGSAYEQFF

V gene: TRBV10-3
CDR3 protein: CAIRAEVGTEAFF

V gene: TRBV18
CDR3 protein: CASSPPVAGGVREQYF

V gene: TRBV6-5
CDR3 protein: CASSYGPGDEQYF

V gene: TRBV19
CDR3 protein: CASRARTGHTDTQYF

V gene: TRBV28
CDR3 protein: CASSPTGGYEQYF

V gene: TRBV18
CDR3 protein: CASSPPATLSNTGELFF

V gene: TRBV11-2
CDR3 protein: CASSLGWAGNTIYF

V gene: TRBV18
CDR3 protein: CASSLGQVEHEQYF

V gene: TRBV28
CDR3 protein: CASSSLAGLDTQYF

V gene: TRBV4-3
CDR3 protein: CASSQDLGAGYGYTF

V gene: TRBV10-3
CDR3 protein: CAISWEGTQYF

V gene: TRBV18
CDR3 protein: CASSPNPGIGGQPQHF

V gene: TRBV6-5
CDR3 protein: CASSYGSGSTDTQYF